The entry below describes one T cell receptor (beta chain). Its antigen is not known. Trimming cost V 4 bases and J 2 bases; bases outside gene matches: 7. The CDR3 has 15 amino acids. Germline assignment: CDR1 LGHDT and CDR2 YNNKEL (reference sequence). The data derive from a study of blood T cells in healthy people across ages. Combining a sample-barcoded 5' primer with a J-beta primer mix, a second PCR ran for about 7 to 11 cycles. Each cDNA molecule received a tag from a template-switch adaptor that had 12 random nucleotides. TCRdb independently ran MiXCR on the 5' RACE reads; one entry per CDR3 protein. This table has 700,000 or so distinct CDR3 sequences, about a fifth appearing once. Donor samples were obtained from healthy Caucasian individuals from Russia, aged about 6 to 95. There were at least 5.5 micrograms of total RNA extracted from every sample. General study results and limits: Correlation between TCR beta diversity and naive T cell percentage was strong.

Input material: blood. The chain uses TRBV3-1 and TRBJ2-7; TRBD1 aligns across 8 bases. The TCR was taken from a man between 70 and 80 years old in good health. The CDR3 coding sequence is TGTGCCAGCAGCCTGCGGACAGGGAGACCCTACGAGCAGTACTTC. Translated: CASSLRTGRPYEQYF.